These 30 T cell receptor beta chains came from one sample sequenced in a study of control samples from healthy donors and cancer patients. The protocol was immunoSEQ multiplex PCR, while the TCRdb copy is restricted to in-frame clones and leaves out a portion. This table has about 100,000 clones, around 90% appearing once. The material sequenced was blood. All receptors come from a man aged 25 to 40 in good health.

This sequence joins TRBV10-2 and TRBJ2-7; D may be TRBD2 (6 bases). Germline CDR1 reads WSHSY; CDR2 reads SAAADI. The CDR3 loop spans 15 amino acids. V was clipped by 6 bases and J by 3 bases, with 18 bases between them. The CDR3 sequence is CASSTGTSIDYEQYF. The CDR3 DNA reads TGCGCCAGCAGCACCGGGACTTCCATAGACTACGAGCAGTACTTC.

The chain uses TRBV30 and TRBJ1-1, with TRBD1 matching over 9 bases. Germline values: CDR1 GTSNPN, CDR2 SVGIG (reference sequence). Trimming at V came to 2 bases and at J to 9 bases, leaving 7 bases not matched to a gene. The CDR3 spans 13 residues. CDR3 in DNA: TGTGCCTGGAGTCATTCGACAGGGGGAAAAGCTTTCTTT. Its protein is CAWSHSTGGKAFF.

CDR3: CASSRNGLGYEQYF. In DNA, the CDR3 is TGTGCCAGCAGCCGTAACGGACTAGGCTACGAGCAGTACTTC. This chain uses TRBV3-1 (or the pseudogene TRBV3-2) with TRBJ2-7; 7 nucleotides line up with TRBD2. This CDR3 is built from 14 residues. V was pared by 4 bases and J by 3 bases, with 6 bases of the junction left unmatched. The V gene's germline CDR1 is LGHDT and CDR2 YNNKEL (reference sequence).

CDR3 protein: CASSLPGGGYTF. The DNA of the CDR3 is TGTGCCAGCAGTTTACCGGGTGGAGGCTACACCTTC. The rearrangement links TRBV28 to TRBJ1-2, with D unclear. V was clipped by 2 bases and J by 8 bases, with 9 bases between them. The CDR3 totals 12 residues. The V gene's germline CDR1 is MDHEN and CDR2 SYDVKM.

The chain is built from TRBV29-1 and TRBJ2-7; tentatively, D is TRBD1 (6 bases). Trimming took off 0 bases at V and 4 bases at J, with 10 bases between the two ends. There are 13 residues in the CDR3. From germline, CDR1 is SQVTM and CDR2 ANQGSEA. The CDR3: CSVEDRDNYEQYF. Written as DNA, the CDR3 is TGCAGCGTTGAAGACCGGGACAATTACGAGCAGTACTTC.

This chain joins TRBV10-3 and TRBJ2-3; TRBD1 matches at 7 bases. This CDR3 has 16 residues. The V segment lost 5 bases and the J segment 6 bases; nucleotides outside the gene matches: 14. CDR1 is ENHRY and CDR2 is SYGVKD in the germline V gene. CDR3 nucleotide sequence: TGTGCCATCAGTCTGGACAGGCTCGAGGAGCACGATACGCAGTATTTT. This translates into CAISLDRLEEHDTQYF.

This chain joins TRBV11-2 and TRBJ1-1; TRBD1 matches 9 bases. Germline loops: CDR1 SGHAT, CDR2 FQNNGV. This CDR3 is built from 15 residues. Trimming at V came to 5 bases and at J to 5 bases, leaving 9 bases not matched to a gene. This CDR3 reads CASSLGTGSNTEAFF. The CDR3 bases are TGTGCCAGCAGCCTCGGGACAGGGAGCAATACTGAAGCTTTCTTT.

This clone was detected once. The V and J genes are TRBV5-6 and TRBJ2-7; weak D call: TRBD1 (6 bases). The V end lost 2 bases, the J end lost 3 bases, and 15 bases lay between the germline ends. CDR3 length equals 15 residues. The germline V gene encodes CDR1 SGHDT and CDR2 YYEEEE. DNA of the CDR3: TGTGCCAGCAGCTTATATACAGGGTTTTACTACGAGCAGTACTTC. Translation: CASSLYTGFYYEQYF.

The chain recombines TRBV5-8 with TRBJ1-5; no clear D. The CDR3 contains 13 residues. V lost 1 base and J 1 base, leaving 3 bases between the germline ends. Per the germline V gene, CDR1 is SGHTS and CDR2 is YDEGEE. CDR3 loop: CASSLMSNQPQHF. The CDR3 nucleotides are TGTGCCAGCAGCTTGATGAGCAATCAGCCCCAGCATTTT.

This chain links TRBV14 with TRBJ1-1; D is unresolved. This CDR3 contains 13 residues. Germline CDR1 and CDR2: SGHDN and FVKESK. Trimming stripped 0 bases from V and 6 bases from J, with 8 bases between. CDR3 region: CASSQDWTPEAFF. Here the CDR3 DNA reads TGTGCCAGCAGCCAAGATTGGACGCCTGAAGCTTTCTTT.

In this sample, this clone turned up once. This chain connects TRBV5-1 to TRBJ2-3; 7 bases are a match to TRBD2. Germline CDR1 SGHRS, CDR2 YFSETQ. The CDR3 length is 16 residues. After removal of 2 bases from V and 4 bases from J, the junction contained 10 bases not matched to a gene. The CDR3 region is CASSFGASGVPDTQYF. CDR3 DNA sequence: TGCGCCAGCAGCTTTGGCGCTAGCGGTGTCCCAGATACGCAGTATTTT.

The CDR3 nucleotides read TGTGCCAGCACGGACGGAGGAAACACCATATATTTT. It yields the protein CASTDGGNTIYF. The V and J genes are TRBV12-3 or TRBV12-4 and TRBJ1-3; D is ambiguous. The CDR3 spans 12 residues. With 7 bases removed from V and 4 bases from J, the gap between germline ends came to 8 bases.

This chain connects TRBV5-4 to TRBJ1-1, with 9 bases lining up with TRBD1. Unmatched junction bases numbered 3, after V lost 3 bases and J lost 6 bases. CDR3 size: 13 residues. The germline V gene encodes CDR1 SGHNT and CDR2 YYREEE (reference sequence). CDR3 coding DNA: TGTGCCAGCAGCTGGACAGGGGTCTCTGAAGCTTTCTTT. Translating gives CASSWTGVSEAFF.

This chain joins TRBV24-1 and TRBJ1-5; a possible D gene is TRBD1 (5 bases). Germline CDR1 and CDR2: KGHDR and SFDVKD. The CDR3 runs 15 residues. V was clipped by 3 bases and J by 2 bases, with 10 bases between them. The CDR3 DNA follows: TGTGCCACCAGTGATCTCGGGGGGGGCAATCAGCCCCAGCATTTT. It is translated as CATSDLGGGNQPQHF.

V and J are TRBV6-6 and TRBJ2-5; unclear D gene. Germline CDR1 is MNHNY and CDR2 is SVGAGI (reference sequence). V was trimmed by 0 bases and J by 5 bases, leaving 13 bases between them. This CDR3 spans 15 amino acids. The CDR3 nucleotides are TGTGCCAGCAGTTACTCGAGTATCGCTGGGGAGACCCAGTACTTC. Translating gives CASSYSSIAGETQYF.

In its sample, this clone was seen once. The chain's CDR3 is CASSDPQQPQHF. CDR3 sequence (DNA): TGTGCCAGCAGTGATCCGCAACAGCCCCAGCATTTT. The rearrangement links TRBV2 to TRBJ1-5; D is uncertain. V lost 3 bases and J lost 7, with 7 bases in between. Per germline, CDR1 SNHLY and CDR2 FYNNEI. The CDR3 consists of 12 residues.

The chain carries TRBV5-6 and TRBJ2-7; 9 nucleotides align to TRBD1. Germline values: CDR1 SGHDT, CDR2 YYEEEE. The trim removed 4 bases at V and 4 bases at J, leaving 21 bases unmatched. The CDR3 spans 19 residues. The CDR3: CASSLLVSFTGQGFYEQYF. In DNA, the CDR3 is TGTGCCAGCAGCCTGCTGGTATCGTTTACGGGACAGGGATTTTACGAGCAGTACTTC.

The sample holds a few counts of this clone. The chain couples TRBV5-1 to TRBJ2-1; TRBD1 or TRBD2 may be the D gene (5 bases each). Germline CDR1 is SGHRS and CDR2 is YFSETQ. The CDR3 length is 15 residues. The V end lost 4 bases, the J end lost 9 bases, and 20 bases lay between the germline ends. The CDR3 nucleotides read TGCGCCAGCAGCCTAATCCGGGACGCCCTTGTTGAGCAGTTCTTC. It specifies CASSLIRDALVEQFF.

The chain recombines TRBV28 with TRBJ2-2; D gene uncertain. Trimming removed 6 bases at V and 6 bases at J, with 8 bases between. From germline, CDR1 is MDHEN and CDR2 SYDVKM. The CDR3 totals 12 residues. CDR3 sequence (DNA): TGTGCCAGCAGCCCCCCTCCCGGGGAGCTGTTTTTT. This sequence encodes CASSPPPGELFF.

This clone was seen a few times. V and J are TRBV12-3 or TRBV12-4 and TRBJ1-5; D ambiguous. V gave up 1 base and J gave up 9 bases, with 7 bases separating them. This CDR3 is built from 12 residues. The CDR3 nucleotides read TGTGCCAGCAGTTTAGGCGTAGCGCCCCAGCATTTT. Its protein product is CASSLGVAPQHF.

This clone has a handful of counts. This rearrangement joins TRBV7-8 to TRBJ2-1; D not resolved. Trimming removed 1 base at V and 0 bases at J, with 7 bases between. CDR1 is SGHVS and CDR2 is FQNEAQ in the germline V gene. This CDR3 has 15 residues. In DNA, the CDR3 is TGTGCCAGCAGCTTAGACGGGCCCTCCTACAATGAGCAGTTCTTC. Residues: CASSLDGPSYNEQFF.

This rearrangement joins TRBV4-1 to TRBJ1-2; possibly TRBD1 for D (5 bases). The germline gives CDR1 MGHRA, CDR2 YSYEKL. The CDR3 has 15 amino acids. The ends were cut back, 0 bases at V and 8 bases at J, with 16 bases in the middle. In DNA, the CDR3 is TGCGCCAGCAGCCAAGAAAGCCAGCCGAAGGGGGGCTACACCTTC. This codes for CASSQESQPKGGYTF.

V gene TRBV14 combines with J gene TRBJ2-2, with D possibly being TRBD1 (6 bases). Trimming shortened V by 1 base and J by 6 bases, and 12 bases separated the two germline ends. Germline assignment: CDR1 SGHDN and CDR2 FVKESK. CDR3 length: 15 residues. The CDR3 DNA follows: TGTGCCAGCAGCCAAGGCTCAGGGGTAGCCGGGGAGCTGTTTTTT. Its protein product is CASSQGSGVAGELFF. Drawing the rest from reference TRBV14 and TRBJ2-2, the complete variable domain is EAGVTQFPSHSVIEKGQTVTLRCDPISGHDNLYWYRRVMGKEIKFLLHFVKESKQDESGMPNNRFLAERTGGTYSTLKVQPAELEDSGVYFCASSQGSGVAGELFFGEGSRLTVL.

This clone has just one count. The rearrangement joins TRBV7-8 to TRBJ2-3; no reliable D call. This CDR3 has 12 residues. The germline CDR1 and CDR2 sequences are SGHVS and FQNEAQ. Trimming cost V 5 bases and J 0 bases, with 3 bases left between them. CDR3 protein: CASSPSTDTQYF. CDR3 DNA: TGTGCCAGCAGCCCTAGCACAGATACGCAGTATTTT.

The chain uses TRBV13 and TRBJ1-1; 7 bases line up with TRBD1. Per germline, CDR1 PRHDT and CDR2 FYEKMQ (reference sequence). Unmatched junction bases numbered 3, after V lost 4 bases and J lost 4 bases. The CDR3 has 13 residues. The CDR3 reads CASSSTGITEAFF. The DNA of the CDR3 is TGTGCCAGCAGCTCGACAGGGATCACTGAAGCTTTCTTT.

The chain uses TRBV7-3 and TRBJ2-3; TRBD2 agrees at 8 bases. This CDR3 region has 18 residues. The germline V gene encodes CDR1 SGHTA and CDR2 FQGTGA. Losses at the gene ends were 9 bases for V and 2 bases for J; bases not matched to a gene: 19. The CDR3 coding sequence is TGTGCCAGGCACCCCGGGCTAGCGGGTCCCCGGGCCACAGATACGCAGTATTTT. The encoded protein is CARHPGLAGPRATDTQYF. Full variable domain (missing parts from reference TRBV7-3 and TRBJ2-3): GAGVSQTPSNKVTEKGKYVELRCDPISGHTALYWYRQSLGQGPEFLIYFQGTGAADDSGLPNDRFFAVRPEGSVSTLKIQRTERGDSAVYLCARHPGLAGPRATDTQYFGPGTRLTVL.

This clone was detected a few times. The chain carries TRBV19 and TRBJ2-7; 8 bases line up with TRBD1. The CDR3 has 15 residues. Germline loops: CDR1 LNHDA, CDR2 SQIVND (reference sequence). V lost 3 bases and J lost 3; bases outside the gene matches: 7. CDR3 sequence (DNA): TGTGCCAGTAGTATGGGGAGAACAGGGGGCTACGAGCAGTACTTC. As protein: CASSMGRTGGYEQYF.

This chain uses TRBV18 with TRBJ1-3; D not resolved. The germline V gene has CDR1 KGHSH and CDR2 LQKENI. The CDR3 consists of 16 residues. Trimming took off 6 bases at V and 1 base at J, with 16 bases between the two ends. The CDR3 loop reads CASSPDLERSGNTIYF. In DNA form, the CDR3 reads TGTGCCAGCTCCCCGGACTTAGAGAGATCTGGAAACACCATATATTTT.

The rearrangement links TRBV20-1 to TRBJ2-2, with a weak D call TRBD1 (5 bases). This CDR3 spans 13 amino acids. V was cut by 4 bases and J by 4 bases, with 10 bases left in between. CDR1 and CDR2 (germline): DFQATT, SNEGSKA (reference sequence). The CDR3 is CSATDSGTGELFF. CDR3 DNA: TGCAGTGCTACTGACAGTGGCACCGGGGAGCTGTTTTTT.

The chain links TRBV10-1 to TRBJ2-7; D is possibly TRBD2 (6 bases). The CDR3 runs 13 residues. Trimming took 7 bases from V and 3 from J, leaving 13 bases between them. CDR1 is WNHNN, CDR2 SYGVQD, per germline (reference sequence). CDR3 DNA sequence: TGCGCCAGCATGGAGGGATTCGTCTACGAGCAGTACTTC. This translates into CASMEGFVYEQYF.